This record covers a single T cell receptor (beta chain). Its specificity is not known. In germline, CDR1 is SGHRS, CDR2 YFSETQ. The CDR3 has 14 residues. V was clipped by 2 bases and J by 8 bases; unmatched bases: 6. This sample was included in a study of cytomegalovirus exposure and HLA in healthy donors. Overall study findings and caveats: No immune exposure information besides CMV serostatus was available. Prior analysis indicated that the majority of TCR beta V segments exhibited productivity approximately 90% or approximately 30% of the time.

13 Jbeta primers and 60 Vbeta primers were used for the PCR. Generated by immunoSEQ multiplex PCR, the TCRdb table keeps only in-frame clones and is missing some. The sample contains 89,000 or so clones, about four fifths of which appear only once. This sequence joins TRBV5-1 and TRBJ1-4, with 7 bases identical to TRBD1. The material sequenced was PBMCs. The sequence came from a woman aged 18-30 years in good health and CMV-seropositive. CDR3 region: CASSFDRAGEKLFF. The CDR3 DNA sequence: TGCGCCAGCAGCTTCGACAGGGCGGGAGAAAAACTGTTTTTT.